The rows below give T cell receptor beta chains drawn from one sample of a study of control samples from healthy donors and cancer patients. TCRdb keeps only in-frame clones here, not all; method: immunoSEQ multiplex PCR. The data contain around 150,000 clones, 85% to 90% of them singletons. Material for sequencing was blood. The receptors derive from a man aged 30 to 45 in good health. Each CDR3 is given with its conserved first and last residue. The order of the fields is V gene, J gene, D gene, clone size, CDR3 protein, CDR3 DNA. A D gene is named only where the DNA matches it firmly. Size values are once, few and many counts, or a class for expanded clones, and some rows have none.

TRBV2	TRBJ1-2	NA	NA	CASAVGPFGGYTF	TGTGCCAGCGCAGTAGGGCCTTTCGGTGGCTACACCTTC
TRBV28	TRBJ2-7	NA	NA	CASSLGFFEQYF	TGTGCCAGCAGTTTGGGCTTCTTCGAGCAGTACTTC
TRBV29-1	TRBJ1-1	NA	NA	CSVDGGERAFF	TGCAGCGTTGACGGGGGGGAACGAGCTTTCTTT
TRBV15	TRBJ1-2	NA	NA	CATRSRDYGYTF	TGTGCCACCAGATCGAGGGACTATGGCTACACCTTC
TRBV4-3	TRBJ2-1	TRBD2	NA	CASSPGLKHNEQFF	TGCGCCAGCAGCCCGGGACTAAAGCACAATGAGCAGTTCTTC
TRBV4-1	TRBJ1-1	NA	once	CASSRNRGENTEAFF	TGCGCCAGCAGCCGGAACCGGGGCGAGAACACTGAAGCTTTCTTT
TRBV6-5	TRBJ2-3	TRBD1	NA	CASSYSAGGPTDTQYF	TGTGCCAGCAGTTACTCTGCAGGGGGACCCACAGATACGCAGTATTTT
TRBV27	TRBJ2-1	NA	few	CASREYNEQFF	TGTGCCAGCAGGGAGTACAATGAGCAGTTCTTC
TRBV5-4	TRBJ2-5	TRBD2	NA	CASSLGPHTTSREGLETQYF	TGTGCCAGCAGCCTTGGTCCCCACACCACCTCCCGGGAGGGCCTTGAGACCCAGTACTTC
TRBV6-6	TRBJ1-1	NA	NA	CASSAKGIGADEAFF	TGTGCCAGCAGTGCCAAGGGTATTGGGGCAGATGAAGCTTTCTTT
TRBV5-5	TRBJ2-1	NA	once	CASSLERPSSYNEQFF	TGTGCCAGCAGCTTGGAGCGGCCGAGCTCCTACAATGAGCAGTTCTTC
TRBV4-2	TRBJ1-2	TRBD1	few	CASSPPAGGGGYTF	TGTGCCAGCAGCCCCCCCGCAGGGGGCGGGGGCTACACCTTC